The entry below describes one T cell receptor (beta chain). V lost 3 bases, J lost 3 bases, and 13 bases stayed unmatched. Germline loops: CDR1 SGHRS, CDR2 YFSETQ. The CDR3 is made up of 17 amino acids. The data stem from a study of blood T cell repertoires in COVID-19. For the study at large: Acute and convalescent COVID-19 specimens originated in the United States, Italy and Spain. PBMCs, B-cell-depleted T cells, or T cells provided the cDNA or gDNA that made up the material.

Original processing methods: Reference gene primer amplification gave nucleated cell count estimates. Sequencing was performed with immunoSEQ multiplex PCR; in TCRdb, only in-frame clones are kept and a portion is missing. V and J calls and clone size are those listed in that table; D and trimming were worked out from the DNA. The data contain 90,000 to 120,000 clones, 87% of them singletons. Sequences were obtained from peripheral blood. The receptor comes from a man aged 50 to 59 with acute or convalescent COVID-19. The V and J genes are TRBV5-1 and TRBJ2-7, with 9 bases matching TRBD1. The CDR3 sequence: CASSSTQSRDRVYEQYF. The CDR3 DNA sequence: TGCGCCAGCAGCTCAACTCAATCCCGGGACAGGGTCTACGAGCAGTACTTC. The variable domain in full, with the rest retrieved from reference TRBV5-1 and TRBJ2-7, is KAGVTQTPRYLIKTRGQQVTLSCSPISGHRSVSWYQQTPGQGLQFLFEYFSETQRNKGNFPGRFSGRQFSNSRSEMNVSTLELGDSALYLCASSSTQSRDRVYEQYFGPGTRLTVT.